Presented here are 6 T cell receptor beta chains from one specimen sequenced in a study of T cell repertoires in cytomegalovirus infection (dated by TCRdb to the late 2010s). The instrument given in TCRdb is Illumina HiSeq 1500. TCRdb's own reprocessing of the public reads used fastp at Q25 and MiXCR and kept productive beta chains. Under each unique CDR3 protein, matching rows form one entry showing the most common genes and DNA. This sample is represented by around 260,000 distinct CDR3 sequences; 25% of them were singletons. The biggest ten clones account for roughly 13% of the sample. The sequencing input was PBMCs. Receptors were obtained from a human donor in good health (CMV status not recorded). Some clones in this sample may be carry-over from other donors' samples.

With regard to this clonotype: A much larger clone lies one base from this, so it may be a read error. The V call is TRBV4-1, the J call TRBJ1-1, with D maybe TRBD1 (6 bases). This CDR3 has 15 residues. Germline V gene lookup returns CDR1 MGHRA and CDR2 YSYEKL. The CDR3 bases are TGCGCCAGCAGCCAAGATACAGGGAGGAACACTGAAGCTTCCTTT. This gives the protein CASSQDTGRNTEASF.

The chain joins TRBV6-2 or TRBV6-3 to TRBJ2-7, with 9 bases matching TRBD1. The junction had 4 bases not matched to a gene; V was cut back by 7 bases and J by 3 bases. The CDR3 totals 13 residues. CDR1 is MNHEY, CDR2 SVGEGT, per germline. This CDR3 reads CASKGDRVYEQYF. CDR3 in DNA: TGTGCCAGCAAGGGGGACAGGGTCTACGAGCAGTACTTC.

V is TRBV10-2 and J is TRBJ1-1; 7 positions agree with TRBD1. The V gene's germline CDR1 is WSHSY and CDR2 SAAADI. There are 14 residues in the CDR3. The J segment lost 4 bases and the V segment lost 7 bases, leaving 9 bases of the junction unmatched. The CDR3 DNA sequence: TGCGCCAGCAAGACAGGGAGTTTGGGCACTGAAGCTTTCTTT. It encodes CASKTGSLGTEAFF.

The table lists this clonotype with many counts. The CDR3 DNA is TGTGCCAGCAGCTTAGCTTGGGGGAACACTGAAGCTTTCTTT. It yields the protein CASSLAWGNTEAFF. V usage is TRBV11-2 and J usage is TRBJ1-1; D not certain. Germline lookup yields CDR1 SGHAT and CDR2 FQNNGV. The CDR3 runs 14 residues. Trimming pared 1 base from V and 1 base from J, leaving 7 bases between.

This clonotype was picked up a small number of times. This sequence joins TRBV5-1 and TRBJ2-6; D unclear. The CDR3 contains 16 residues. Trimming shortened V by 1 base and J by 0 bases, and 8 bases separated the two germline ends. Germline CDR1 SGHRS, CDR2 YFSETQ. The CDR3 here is CASSLLTGSGANVLTF. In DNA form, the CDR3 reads TGCGCCAGCAGCTTGTTAACGGGCTCTGGGGCCAACGTCCTGACTTTC.

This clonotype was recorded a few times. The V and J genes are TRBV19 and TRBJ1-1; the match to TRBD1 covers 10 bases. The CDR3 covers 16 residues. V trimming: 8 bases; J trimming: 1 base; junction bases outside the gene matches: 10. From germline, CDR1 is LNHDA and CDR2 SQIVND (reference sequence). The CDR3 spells CASSSLGQGGNTEAFF. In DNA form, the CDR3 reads TGTGCCAGTTCTTCCCTCGGACAGGGGGGGAACACTGAAGCTTTCTTT.